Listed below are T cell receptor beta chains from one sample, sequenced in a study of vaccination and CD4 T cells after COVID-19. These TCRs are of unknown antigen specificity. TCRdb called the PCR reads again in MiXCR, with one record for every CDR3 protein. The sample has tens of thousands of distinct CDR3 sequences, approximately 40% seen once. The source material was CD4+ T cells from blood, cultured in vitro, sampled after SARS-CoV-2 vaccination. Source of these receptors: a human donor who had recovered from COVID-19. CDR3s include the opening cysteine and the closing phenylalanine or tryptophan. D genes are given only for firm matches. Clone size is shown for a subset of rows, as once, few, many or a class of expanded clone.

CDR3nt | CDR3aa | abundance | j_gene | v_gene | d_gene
TGTGCCAGCAAGGAACCGGGATCCGGGCGTAGCAATCAGCCCCAGCATTTT | CASKEPGSGRSNQPQHF | few | TRBJ1-5 | TRBV7-6 | -
TGCAGTGCGGAAGGGGGGGTCAATCCGGGGACTGAAGCTTTCTTT | CSAEGGVNPGTEAFF | once | TRBJ1-1 | TRBV20-1 | -
TGTGCCAGCGTATTGAGAAGGGGTCAGGCCGGAACTGGCTACACCTTC | CASVLRRGQAGTGYTF | few | TRBJ1-2 | TRBV12-3/TRBV12-4 | -
TGTGCCAGCAGCTTAGATGGGACTAGCGGGAATGAGCAGTTCTTC | CASSLDGTSGNEQFF | - | TRBJ2-1 | TRBV7-9 | TRBD2
TGTGCCAGCAGCTCGAGAACTAGAAATCAGGGAGAGACCCAGTACTTC | CASSSRTRNQGETQYF | - | TRBJ2-5 | TRBV7-2 | -
TGTGCCAGCAGTTACGGCCCCTTTCCTTTGAACACTGAAGCTTTCTTT | CASSYGPFPLNTEAFF | - | TRBJ1-1 | TRBV6-5 | -
TGTGCCAGCAGCCCGGACAGGGGTTTCACTGAAGCTTTCTTT | CASSPDRGFTEAFF | - | TRBJ1-1 | TRBV7-9 | TRBD1
TGTGCCAGCAGAATGAGACAGGGCCCATCCTACGAGCAGTACTTC | CASRMRQGPSYEQYF | few | TRBJ2-7 | TRBV27 | TRBD1
TGTGCCAGCAGCAAAGACGGGGTGGGGTGCAATCAGCCCCAGCATTTT | CASSKDGVGCNQPQHF | few | TRBJ1-5 | TRBV21-1 | -
TGTGCCAGCAGCTTCGGTGTTCAGGGGTATGGCTACACCTTC | CASSFGVQGYGYTF | few | TRBJ1-2 | TRBV11-3 | -
TGTGCCAGTAGTACCGGGAACTATAATTCACCCCTCCACTTT | CASSTGNYNSPLHF | few | TRBJ1-6 | TRBV19 | -
TGTGCCAGCAGTTACACACAGGGGCGGGGAAATTCACCCCTCCACTTT | CASSYTQGRGNSPLHF | few | TRBJ1-6 | TRBV6-5 | TRBD1
TGCAGTGCGAAACAGGGGGCCTATGGCTACACCTTC | CSAKQGAYGYTF | - | TRBJ1-2 | TRBV20-1 | TRBD1
TGTGCCAGCAACGAGCCGGGACAGGGATCCAATGAGCAGTTCTTC | CASNEPGQGSNEQFF | - | TRBJ2-1 | TRBV6-2/TRBV6-3 | TRBD1
TGTGCCAGCAGCTTAGTTGGGACCCAAGAGACCCAGTACTTC | CASSLVGTQETQYF | - | TRBJ2-5 | TRBV7-6 | -
TGTGCCAGCAGCTTCTGGGACAGCAATCAGCCCCAGCATTTT | CASSFWDSNQPQHF | - | TRBJ1-5 | TRBV7-2 | -
TGTGCCAGCAGTCATGAGACAGGGGGGACTCAGCCCCAGCATTTT | CASSHETGGTQPQHF | - | TRBJ1-5 | TRBV6-2/TRBV6-3 | TRBD1
TGTGCCACCAGTGAAAGTAGCGGGAGGTTAACCAATGAGCAGTTCTTC | CATSESSGRLTNEQFF | few | TRBJ2-1 | TRBV24-1 | TRBD2
TGTGCCAGCAGCCCGATGAGGGCCGGGGAGCTGTTTTTT | CASSPMRAGELFF | - | TRBJ2-2 | TRBV6-2/TRBV6-3 | -
TGTGCCAGCAGATTGACAGGCTCCTACGAGCAGTACTTC | CASRLTGSYEQYF | few | TRBJ2-7 | TRBV5-8 | -